The rows below give T cell receptor beta chains drawn from one sample of a study of cytotoxic CD8 clonotypes in ibrutinib-treated CLL. Some clones are missing from TCRdb's copy, which holds only in-frame ones; the method was immunoSEQ multiplex PCR. The sample lists 200,000 to 250,000 clones; roughly three quarters were seen once. The sequencing used PBMCs, collected after 12 months of ibrutinib treatment. The receptors come from a human donor with chronic lymphocytic leukemia. Each CDR3 is given with its conserved first and last residue. D genes are given only for firm matches.

d_call,j_call,v_call,cdr3_aa
NA,TRBJ2-5,TRBV15,CATSRNKGGQETQYF
NA,TRBJ2-1,TRBV2,CASSPSREQFF
NA,TRBJ2-2,TRBV18,CASRTSSNTGELFF
NA,TRBJ1-5,TRBV6-5,CASRRDGDQPQHF
NA,TRBJ1-2,TRBV6-5,CASSPNRAKGYTF
TRBD2,TRBJ2-2,TRBV18,CASSNIAGVSTGELFF
NA,TRBJ2-1,TRBV2,CASKGHNNEQFF
TRBD1,TRBJ1-5,TRBV2,CASSENTGQGYQPQHF
NA,TRBJ1-1,TRBV29-1,CSVGENTEAFF
TRBD2,TRBJ2-1,TRBV5-6,CASSGASGEQFF
NA,TRBJ1-1,TRBV18,CASSPLDGVSRNTEAFF
NA,TRBJ1-1,TRBV9,CASSLRLDTEAFF
NA,TRBJ2-5,TRBV25-1,CASRVSVGETQYF
NA,TRBJ2-1,TRBV7-2,CASSPAPDSSYNEQFF
TRBD1,TRBJ2-7,TRBV11-2,CASSFGTGGEQYF
TRBD1,TRBJ1-5,TRBV28,CASTRGQGNQPQHF
NA,TRBJ2-3,TRBV30,CASQRLMTDTQYF
TRBD1,TRBJ2-7,TRBV5-1,CASSSGQPSYEQYF
NA,TRBJ2-3,TRBV5-1,CASSLGMGADTQYF
NA,TRBJ1-2,TRBV5-1,CASSSTGAQHGYTF
NA,TRBJ1-2,TRBV2,CASRIGTPSNYGYTF
NA,TRBJ2-1,TRBV4-1,CASSQGGMALNEQFF
NA,TRBJ2-4,TRBV25-1,CASSLQARPYF
NA,TRBJ1-1,TRBV6-5,CASSSVGTPNTEAFF
NA,TRBJ1-1,TRBV29-1,CSVGTGWGAQTEAFF
TRBD1,TRBJ1-2,TRBV28,CASRTGAGGYTF
TRBD1,TRBJ1-5,TRBV19,CASSIVGRGSGQPQHF
NA,TRBJ1-5,TRBV10-2,CASSEVFFPQPQHF
NA,TRBJ1-2,TRBV9,CASSSLNSYGYTF
TRBD1,TRBJ2-7,TRBV5-4,CASSPDRGHYEQYF
NA,TRBJ1-5,TRBV29-1,CSVERGINQPQHF
TRBD2,TRBJ2-1,TRBV5-8,CASSSAGTSWREQFF
NA,TRBJ2-1,TRBV25-1,CASRRSSAYNEQFF
NA,TRBJ2-7,TRBV20-1,CSALPPGQQYF
NA,TRBJ2-5,TRBV28,CASSSRPETQYF
TRBD2,TRBJ2-5,TRBV2,CASRKSGLVVTQYF
NA,TRBJ1-5,TRBV27,CASSEGRNQPQHF
TRBD2,TRBJ2-2,TRBV9,CASSDRAGGTGELFF
NA,TRBJ2-3,TRBV10-1,CASTPRWVCTRTDTQYF
NA,TRBJ1-4,TRBV7-2,CASSGRGLISNEKLFF
NA,TRBJ2-6,TRBV30,CAWSTGDSGANVLTF